This T cell receptor (beta chain) stems from a study of cytomegalovirus exposure and HLA in healthy donors. Of note for this clone: Its antigen is currently unknown.

Findings of the study overall: Accurate HLA-A and HLA-B prediction from TCR beta sequences was reported for most subjects. Some public TCRs appeared in many individuals, while most sequences were rare.

The CDR3 loop spans 15 amino acids. V lost 6 bases to trimming and J lost 5 bases; unmatched junction nucleotides: 8. Germline V gene lookup returns CDR1 LNHDA and CDR2 SQIVND (reference sequence). The primer mix had 60 Vbeta and 13 Jbeta primers. TCRdb keeps only in-frame clones here, not all; method: immunoSEQ multiplex PCR. The table has 130,000 or so clones, less than 85% seen once; the top ten hold 2.1%. Regarding donors, all were healthy bone marrow donors. The source is a woman between 40 and 55 years old in good health and CMV-seropositive. Sequenced material: PBMCs. The V and J genes are TRBV19 and TRBJ2-7, with TRBD2 matching over 12 bases. The CDR3 here is CASSQRTSGKDEQYF. The CDR3 DNA reads as TGTGCCAGTAGCCAAAGGACTAGCGGGAAGGACGAGCAGTACTTC.